Each of the 20 T cell receptor beta chains below was sequenced from the same sample in a study of cytomegalovirus exposure and HLA in healthy donors. The PCR contained 60 Vbeta and 13 Jbeta primers. Data came from immunoSEQ multiplex PCR; TCRdb stores just in-frame clones and leaves some out. The sample lists over 150,000 clones, 65% to 80% occurring once. What was sequenced was PBMCs. Every receptor here comes from a man aged 18 to 29 in good health and CMV-seronegative.

A single count supports this clone. This chain joins TRBV6-1 and TRBJ2-3, with D possibly TRBD2 on 7 matching bases. The CDR3 has 15 residues. V was trimmed by 2 bases and J by 2 bases, leaving 11 bases between them. Per germline, CDR1 MNHNS and CDR2 SASEGT. The chain's CDR3 is CASSETAGATDTQYF. The DNA for the CDR3 is TGTGCCAGCAGTGAAACTGCGGGGGCCACAGATACGCAGTATTTT.

The sample holds a few counts of this clone. This chain connects TRBV2 to TRBJ1-1; no reliable D call. The CDR3 runs to 14 residues. V dropped 3 bases and J dropped 1 base, with 9 bases sitting between them. Germline values: CDR1 SNHLY, CDR2 FYNNEI. CDR3 residues: CASSEWPSNTEAFF. CDR3 bases: TGTGCCAGCAGTGAGTGGCCCTCGAACACTGAAGCTTTCTTT.

The rearrangement links TRBV19 to TRBJ1-6; 8 nucleotides align to TRBD1. This CDR3 spans 16 amino acids. CDR1 is LNHDA and CDR2 is SQIVND in the germline V gene (reference sequence). V lost 2 bases, J lost 8 bases, and 8 bases stayed unmatched. The CDR3 DNA sequence: TGTGCCAGTAGTATATCCGGACAGGGCTTCGATTCACCCCTCCACTTT. As protein: CASSISGQGFDSPLHF.

CDR3 protein: CASSQDWSGGETDTQYF. The CDR3 bases are TGCGCCAGCAGCCAAGATTGGAGCGGGGGTGAGACAGATACGCAGTATTTT. The chain employs TRBV4-3 and TRBJ2-3; TRBD2 matches 8 bases. The CDR3 runs 17 residues. V lost 0 bases, J lost 3 bases, and 8 bases stayed unmatched. Germline loops: CDR1 LGHNA, CDR2 YSLEER.

The chain joins TRBV5-3 to TRBJ1-5; D ambiguous. TRBV5-3 belongs to the ORF category, with a function that is uncertain. The CDR3 runs 16 residues. V lost 0 bases and J lost 0, with 10 bases in between. Here the CDR3 reads CARSLGSEDSNQPQHF. The DNA for the CDR3 is TGTGCCAGAAGCTTGGGTTCGGAGGATAGCAATCAGCCCCAGCATTTT.

V usage is TRBV12-5 and J usage is TRBJ1-5, with TRBD1 matching over 9 bases. Germline values: CDR1 LGHNT, CDR2 FRNRAP. V lost 5 bases to trimming and J lost 2 bases; unmatched junction nucleotides: 16. This CDR3 spans 19 amino acids. CDR3 sequence: CASGLNPGQGPSGNQPQHF. The CDR3 nucleotides are TGTGCTAGTGGTCTCAACCCGGGACAGGGACCCAGCGGCAATCAGCCCCAGCATTTT. Full variable domain (missing parts from reference TRBV12-5 and TRBJ1-5): DARVTQTPRHKVTEMGQEVTMRCQPILGHNTVFWYRQTMMQGLELLAYFRNRAPLDDSGMPKDRFSAEMPDATLATLKIQPSEPRDSAVYFCASGLNPGQGPSGNQPQHFGDGTRLSIL.

This clone came up a few times. The chain links TRBV10-3 to TRBJ1-1, with D possibly TRBD1 on 5 matching bases. CDR3 length: 17 residues. The V and J ends lost 2 bases and 0 bases respectively, with 16 bases between them. Germline V lookup: CDR1 ENHRY, CDR2 SYGVKD. CDR3 nucleotide sequence: TGTGCCATCAGTGAGCCAGGCTGGCGGGGGATGAACACTGAAGCTTTCTTT. Its translation is CAISEPGWRGMNTEAFF.

As concerns this clone: The same CDR3 arises from other DNA sequences in this sample as well. This chain joins TRBV7-9 and TRBJ1-3, with D possibly being TRBD1 (6 bases). The CDR3 covers 17 residues. Germline lookup yields CDR1 SEHNR and CDR2 FQNEAQ (reference sequence). The CDR3 coding sequence is TGTTCTAGCAGCTTTCCCGAGGTGGACAGCTCTGGAAACACCATATATTTT. Translated, it gives CSSSFPEVDSSGNTIYF. The entire variable domain, with the rest obtained from reference TRBV7-9 and TRBJ1-3, is as follows: DTGVSQNPRHKITKRGQNVTFRCDPISEHNRLYWYRQTLGQGPEFLTYFQNEAQLEKSRLLSDRFSAERPKGSFSTLEIQRTEQGDSAMYLCSSSFPEVDSSGNTIYFGEGSWLTVV.

In its sample, this clone was seen a few times. The rearrangement uses TRBV7-9 and TRBJ2-3; tentative D call: TRBD2 (5 bases). V lost 5 bases and J 10 bases, leaving 13 bases between the germline ends. The CDR3 totals 12 residues. Germline assignment: CDR1 SEHNR and CDR2 FQNEAQ (reference sequence). The CDR3 protein is CASSIDTGAQYF. CDR3 nucleotide sequence: TGTGCCAGCAGCATCGACACCGGGGCGCAGTATTTT.

This clone has just a few counts. The chain employs TRBV5-1 and TRBJ1-4; 9 bases are a match to TRBD1. With 4 bases clipped from V and 8 bases from J, the junction kept 9 bases outside the gene matches. The CDR3 is made up of 15 amino acids. Germline V gene lookup returns CDR1 SGHRS and CDR2 YFSETQ. Here the CDR3 reads CASSTAGTGLEKLFF. The DNA of the CDR3 is TGCGCCAGCAGCACCGCCGGGACAGGGCTCGAAAAACTGTTTTTT. Combining the CDR3 with reference TRBV5-1 and TRBJ1-4 gives the whole variable domain KAGVTQTPRYLIKTRGQQVTLSCSPISGHRSVSWYQQTPGQGLQFLFEYFSETQRNKGNFPGRFSGRQFSNSRSEMNVSTLELGDSALYLCASSTAGTGLEKLFFGSGTQLSVL.

This sequence joins TRBV6-5 and TRBJ1-2, with TRBD1 matching 8 bases. The ends lost 0 bases at V and 5 bases at J; junction bases unmatched: 8. CDR1 and CDR2 from the germline V gene are MNHEY and SVGAGI. CDR3 length: 16 residues. The CDR3: CASSYSSGGSGYGYTF. The CDR3 DNA reads as TGTGCCAGCAGTTACTCGTCAGGGGGCTCCGGGTATGGCTACACCTTC.

V is TRBV30 and J is TRBJ1-2; tentatively, D is TRBD1 (6 bases). The germline CDR1 and CDR2 sequences are GTSNPN and SVGIG (reference sequence). V was shortened by 0 bases and J by 4 bases, with 12 bases between the two germline ends. The CDR3 loop spans 14 amino acids. CDR3 sequence reads: CAWSVVGAGYGYTF. Written as DNA, the CDR3 is TGTGCCTGGAGTGTGGTGGGGGCTGGCTATGGCTACACCTTC.

The CDR3 coding sequence is TGCAGCGTTGTAGGGACAGGGGGAAACTATGGCTACACCTTC. This encodes CSVVGTGGNYGYTF. The J gene is TRBJ1-2, the V gene TRBV29-1, with 11 bases aligning to TRBD1. V lost 4 bases to trimming and J lost 2 bases; unmatched junction nucleotides: 3. CDR3 size: 14 residues. Germline CDR1 and CDR2: SQVTM and ANQGSEA.

This clone was observed a few times. This rearrangement joins TRBV27 to TRBJ2-5; 10 bases are a match to TRBD1. The germline gives CDR1 MNHEY, CDR2 SMNVEV (reference sequence). Germline trimming cut 1 base from V and 4 bases from J; bases unmatched to any gene: 6. The CDR3 consists of 16 residues. CDR3 sequence: CASSLLGQGTGETQYF. CDR3 DNA sequence: TGTGCCAGCAGTTTATTGGGACAGGGGACGGGAGAGACCCAGTACTTC.

This clone has a handful of counts. The chain recombines TRBV6-5 with TRBJ2-2; TRBD1 agrees at 8 bases. Germline V gene sequence: CDR1 MNHEY, CDR2 SVGAGI. There are 15 residues in the CDR3. V was pared by 5 bases and J by 5 bases, with 7 bases of the junction left unmatched. In DNA, the CDR3 is TGTGCCAGCAGTCGACAGGGGCGCCAAACCGGGGAGCTGTTTTTT. It is translated as CASSRQGRQTGELFF.

The chain recombines TRBV19 with TRBJ2-5; D perhaps matches TRBD2 (6 bases). Trimming removed 3 bases from V and 4 bases from J, with 9 bases in between. The CDR3 has 13 amino acids. Germline V lookup: CDR1 LNHDA, CDR2 SQIVND (reference sequence). The DNA for the CDR3 is TGTGCCAGTAGTATGTTGGGAGGAGAGACCCAGTACTTC. Translation: CASSMLGGETQYF. Drawing the rest from reference TRBV19 and TRBJ2-5, the complete variable domain is DGGITQSPKYLFRKEGQNVTLSCEQNLNHDAMYWYRQDPGQGLRLIYYSQIVNDFQKGDIAEGYSVSREKKESFPLTVTSAQKNPTAFYLCASSMLGGETQYFGPGTRLLVL.

This chain connects TRBV27 to TRBJ2-2; 8 nucleotides align to TRBD2. V lost 7 bases to trimming and J lost 2 bases; unmatched junction nucleotides: 3. This CDR3 comprises 14 residues. The germline V gene encodes CDR1 MNHEY and CDR2 SMNVEV (reference sequence). The CDR3 reads CASTTSGNTGELFF. Here the CDR3 DNA reads TGTGCCAGCACCACTAGCGGAAACACCGGGGAGCTGTTTTTT.

The table lists this clone with a count of one. The chain employs TRBV11-1 and TRBJ2-1; no reliable D call. The CDR3 loop spans 12 amino acids. Trimming cost V 6 bases and J 5 bases, with 8 bases left between them. Germline V gene sequence: CDR1 SGHAT, CDR2 FQDESV (reference sequence). The CDR3 region is CASSLSHNEQFF. The CDR3, as DNA: TGTGCCAGCAGTCTCTCTCACAATGAGCAGTTCTTC. The variable domain in full, with the rest retrieved from reference TRBV11-1 and TRBJ2-1, is EAEVAQSPRYKITEKSQAVAFWCDPISGHATLYWYRQILGQGPELLVQFQDESVVDDSQLPKDRFSAERLKGVDSTLKIQPAELGDSAMYLCASSLSHNEQFFGPGTRLTVL.

The chain recombines TRBV4-1 with TRBJ2-5, with 11 bases that match TRBD2. Germline V CDR1 and CDR2: MGHRA, YSYEKL. The CDR3 is 16 residues long. The V and J ends lost 4 bases and 4 bases, in that order; junction bases with no gene match: 8. CDR3 amino acids: CASSLNSGGARETQYF. The CDR3 nucleotides are TGCGCCAGCAGCCTTAATAGCGGGGGGGCCCGAGAGACCCAGTACTTC.

This chain connects TRBV14 to TRBJ1-2; no clear D gene. V lost 0 bases to trimming and J lost 4 bases, with 9 bases between them. The CDR3 has 14 residues. Germline assignment: CDR1 SGHDN and CDR2 FVKESK. Here the CDR3 DNA reads TGTGCCAGCAGCCAAGATACCACGGGCTATGGCTACACCTTC. Translation: CASSQDTTGYGYTF.